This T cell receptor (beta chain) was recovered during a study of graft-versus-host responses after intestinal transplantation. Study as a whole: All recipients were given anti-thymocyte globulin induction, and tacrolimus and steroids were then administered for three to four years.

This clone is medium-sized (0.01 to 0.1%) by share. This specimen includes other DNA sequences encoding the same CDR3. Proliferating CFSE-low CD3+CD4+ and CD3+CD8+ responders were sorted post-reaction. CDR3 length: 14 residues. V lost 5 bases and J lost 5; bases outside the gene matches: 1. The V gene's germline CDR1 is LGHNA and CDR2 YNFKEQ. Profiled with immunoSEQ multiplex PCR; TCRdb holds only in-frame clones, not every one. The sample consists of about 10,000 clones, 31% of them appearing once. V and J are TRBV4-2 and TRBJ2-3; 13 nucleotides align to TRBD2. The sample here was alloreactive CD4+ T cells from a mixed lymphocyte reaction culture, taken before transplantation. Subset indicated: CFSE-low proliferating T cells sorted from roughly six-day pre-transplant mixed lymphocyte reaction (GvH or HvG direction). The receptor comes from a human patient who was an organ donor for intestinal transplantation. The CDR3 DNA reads TGTGCCAGCAGCAGGACTAGCGGGGGAGATACGCAGTATTTT. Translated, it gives CASSRTSGGDTQYF.